These 20 T cell receptor beta chains originate from one sample sequenced in a study of CD8+CD57+ T cells in acquired aplastic anemia. Researchers used genomic DNA as the template to profile TCR beta VDJ and CDR3. MiXCR was run by TCRdb on the reads, yielding one entry per CDR3 protein. Of approximately 270,000 distinct CDR3 sequences listed, 45% to 65% are singletons. Sequencing input: sorted CD4+, CD8+, or CD8+CD57+ T cells (not recorded which) from PBMCs. The receptors were sampled from a human donor with severe aplastic anemia or a healthy control (not recorded which).

The table lists this clonotype with many counts. The CDR3 DNA reads as TGTGCCAGCAGCCAAGGGCAGTCCTATAATTCACCCCTCCACTTT. Amino acid sequence: CASSQGQSYNSPLHF. The chain uses TRBV3-1 and TRBJ1-6, with D unclear. V lost 1 base to trimming and J lost 1 base, with 5 bases between them. The CDR3 is 15 amino acids. Germline-derived CDR1 and CDR2 are LGHDT and YNNKEL (reference sequence).

V is TRBV7-9 and J is TRBJ2-7, with 8 bases aligning to TRBD1. The CDR3 consists of 15 residues. Germline lookup yields CDR1 SEHNR and CDR2 FQNEAQ (reference sequence). After removal of 4 bases from V and 0 bases from J, the junction contained 5 bases not matched to a gene. CDR3 DNA: TGTGCCAGCAGCTCCGGACAGGGCTACTCCTACGAGCAGTACTTC. It specifies CASSSGQGYSYEQYF.

J is TRBJ1-4 and V is TRBV15, with no clear D. The V gene lost 8 bases and the J gene lost 0 bases, with 19 bases spanning the gap. CDR1 is LNHNV, CDR2 YYDKDF, per germline (reference sequence). The CDR3 covers 17 residues. Here the CDR3 DNA reads TGTGCCACCGCGAAGCTGGTCGGTACCGCAACTAATGAAAAACTGTTTTTT. This gives the protein CATAKLVGTATNEKLFF. The complete variable domain, with remaining parts taken from reference TRBV15 and TRBJ1-4, reads DAMVIQNPRYQVTQFGKPVTLSCSQTLNHNVMYWYQQKSSQAPKLLFHYYDKDFNNEADTPDNFQSRRPNTSFCFLDIRSPGLGDTAMYLCATAKLVGTATNEKLFFGSGTQLSVL.

V and J are TRBV6-4 and TRBJ2-2; TRBD2 is a possible D gene (5 bases). The CDR3 contains 16 residues. Germline-derived CDR1 and CDR2 are MRHNA and SNTAGT. The germline V and J ends were trimmed by 0 bases and 3 bases, with 11 bases remaining between them. CDR3: CASSDSSNGDTGELFF. CDR3 nucleotide sequence: TGTGCCAGCAGTGACTCGAGTAACGGGGACACCGGGGAGCTGTTTTTT.

V gene TRBV25-1 combines with J gene TRBJ2-2; the match to TRBD2 covers 13 bases. The CDR3 has 18 residues. Germline CDR1 and CDR2: MGHDK and SYGVNS. Trimming took 0 bases from V and 0 from J; bases not matched to a gene: 1. The CDR3 sequence: CASSEYTSGRANTGELFF. CDR3 coding DNA: TGTGCCAGCAGTGAATACACTAGCGGGAGGGCGAACACCGGGGAGCTGTTTTTT. Filled out from reference TRBV25-1 and TRBJ2-2, the complete variable domain reads EADIYQTPRYLVIGTGKKITLECSQTMGHDKMYWYQQDPGMELHLIHYSYGVNSTEKGDLSSESTVSRIRTEHFPLTLESARPSHTSQYLCASSEYTSGRANTGELFFGEGSRLTVL.

This clonotype was picked up many times. For the CDR3, the DNA is TGTGCCAGCAGTTACTTTTCGGGTAGGACAGGGATATCCTACGAGCAGTACTTC. Translating it yields CASSYFSGRTGISYEQYF. The V gene is TRBV6-5, the J gene TRBJ2-7; 8 positions match TRBD1. The CDR3 has 18 residues. Trimming cost V 1 base and J 1 base; bases outside gene matches: 12. Germline values: CDR1 MNHEY, CDR2 SVGAGI.

This clonotype was detected only a few times. The J gene is TRBJ2-5, the V gene TRBV7-2, with 9 positions matching TRBD2. From germline, CDR1 is SGHTA and CDR2 FQGNSA. V shed 1 base, J shed 5 bases, and the junction held 11 bases outside the gene matches. The CDR3 contains 17 residues. The CDR3 DNA reads TGTGCCAGCAGCTTAGGTCGTCGACTAGCGGAGGGGGAGACCCAGTACTTC. Protein sequence: CASSLGRRLAEGETQYF.

Regarding this clonotype: The final CDR3 position lacks the conserved phenylalanine or tryptophan, pointing to a likely read error. No DNA is shown, since the ends of the CDR3 on it are uncertain; the CDR3 is the one TCRdb lists. The rearrangement uses TRBV20-1 and TRBJ2-7. The CDR3 numbers 12 amino acids, ends counted. The germline gives CDR1 DFQATT, CDR2 SNEGSKA (reference sequence). This CDR3 reads CSASPMTYERYS.

This clonotype was found a few times. The junction differs from germline at one of its ends, possibly a read error. The gene calls are TRBV4-1 and TRBJ2-7; D is uncertain. Per the germline V gene, CDR1 is MGHRA and CDR2 is YSYEKL. This CDR3 has 13 amino acids. CDR3 residues: CASSQEPIYEQYF. CDR3 sequence (DNA): TGTGCCAGCAGCCAAGAACCCATCTACGAGCAGTACTTC.

This clonotype was recorded at least ten times. The V gene is TRBV20-1, the J gene TRBJ1-1; maybe TRBD1 (5 bases). The CDR3 extends over 14 amino acids. CDR1 is DFQATT, CDR2 SNEGSKA, per germline (reference sequence). The V end was cut by 6 bases, the J end by 1 base, with 15 bases between. CDR3 in amino acids: CSARPGLRNTEAFF. The DNA for the CDR3 is TGCAGTGCCCGACCGGGACTGCGGAACACTGAAGCTTTCTTT.

This clonotype came up many times. The V call is TRBV20-1, the J call TRBJ2-1; perhaps TRBD2 as D (5 bases). The V and J ends lost 5 bases and 7 bases respectively, with 6 bases between them. This CDR3 has 10 residues. Germline CDR1 and CDR2: DFQATT and SNEGSKA (reference sequence). DNA for the CDR3: TGCAGTGCTCAGCGGAATGAGCAGTTCTTC. Translated, it gives CSAQRNEQFF.

This clonotype has a count of ten or more. V is TRBV5-1 and J is TRBJ2-3; the D gene could be TRBD1 or TRBD2 (5 bases each). The CDR3 totals 16 residues. The V gene lost 0 bases and the J gene lost 2 bases, with 13 bases spanning the gap. Germline V CDR1 and CDR2: SGHRS, YFSETQ. This CDR3 is CASSLGRDAYTDTQYF. CDR3 nucleotide sequence: TGCGCCAGCAGCTTGGGTAGGGACGCATACACAGATACGCAGTATTTT.

This clonotype has only one observation. This sequence joins TRBV4-1 and TRBJ1-3, with 9 bases matching TRBD1. There are 14 residues in the CDR3. Germline V lookup: CDR1 MGHRA, CDR2 YSYEKL. V lost 4 bases and J lost 6; bases outside the gene matches: 4. The CDR3 protein is CASSRTGAENTIYF. The CDR3, as DNA: TGCGCCAGCAGCCGGACAGGGGCTGAAAACACCATATATTTT.

The chain joins TRBV5-4 to TRBJ1-1; no clear D gene. Germline V gene data show CDR1 as SGHNT and CDR2 as YYREEE (reference sequence). The CDR3 contains 12 residues. V was trimmed by 0 bases and J by 12 bases, leaving 12 bases between them. The CDR3 DNA sequence: TGTGCCAGCAGCTTGGGACGCAAAGAAACTTTCTTT. Protein product: CASSLGRKETFF.

The chain has TRBV5-8 and TRBJ2-1, with TRBD2 matching 9 bases. With 7 bases clipped from V and 2 bases from J, the junction kept 7 bases outside the gene matches. The length of the CDR3 is 15 residues. Germline CDR1 is SGHTS and CDR2 is YDEGEE. The CDR3 sequence: CASAGGGGAYNEQFF. For the CDR3, the DNA is TGTGCCAGCGCCGGCGGCGGGGGGGCCTACAATGAGCAGTTCTTC.

This clonotype was recorded many times. The V and J genes are TRBV24-1 and TRBJ2-6, with 7 positions matching TRBD1. From germline, CDR1 is KGHDR and CDR2 SFDVKD. V shed 10 bases and J 2 bases; nucleotides not matched to a gene: 4. This CDR3 spans 14 amino acids. The CDR3 spells CATATGAGANVLTF. CDR3 sequence (DNA): TGTGCCACAGCCACAGGGGCTGGGGCCAACGTCCTGACTTTC.

This clonotype was seen at least ten times. The chain is built from TRBV2 and TRBJ1-2; 7 bases map to TRBD1. CDR3 length equals 14 residues. V was pared by 6 bases and J by 4 bases, with 8 bases of the junction left unmatched. Germline V gene sequence: CDR1 SNHLY, CDR2 FYNNEI. The CDR3 DNA sequence: TGTGCCAGCAGGGGGTGGACAGGCGCCTATGGCTACACCTTC. Translated, it gives CASRGWTGAYGYTF.

The genes are TRBV20-1 and TRBJ2-2; 12 bases match TRBD2. Germline CDR1 and CDR2: DFQATT and SNEGSKA (reference sequence). This CDR3 has 14 amino acids. The trim removed 3 bases at V and 4 bases at J, leaving 0 bases unmatched. CDR3 in amino acids: CSARTSGGTGELFF. In nucleotides, the CDR3 is TGCAGTGCTAGGACTAGCGGGGGCACCGGGGAGCTGTTTTTT.

The chain recombines TRBV7-9 with TRBJ2-7; the match to TRBD1 covers 12 bases. Germline V gene lookup returns CDR1 SEHNR and CDR2 FQNEAQ (reference sequence). This CDR3 spans 15 amino acids. V was clipped by 6 bases and J by 4 bases; unmatched bases: 7. This CDR3 is CASSLMGQGAYEQYF. The CDR3, as DNA: TGTGCCAGCAGTCTTATGGGACAGGGGGCTTACGAGCAGTACTTC.

This clonotype was seen only once. This chain links TRBV15 with TRBJ1-2; D unclear. The V end lost 3 bases, the J end lost 3 bases, and 11 bases lay between the germline ends. Germline values: CDR1 LNHNV, CDR2 YYDKDF (reference sequence). The CDR3 is made up of 14 amino acids. DNA of the CDR3: TGTGCCACCAGCAGGGGAAGCGGGGACTATGGCTACACCTTC. Its protein is CATSRGSGDYGYTF.